The entry that follows covers one T cell receptor (beta chain) sequence. Per the original methods: Reference gene primer amplification yielded estimated nucleated cell counts. The table came from immunoSEQ multiplex PCR; TCRdb's copy has only in-frame clones and leaves some out. V and J calls and clone size come straight from that table; D and trimming were deduced from the DNA. The data contain about 85,000 clones, roughly 90% of them singletons. The sample originates from a study of blood T cell repertoires in COVID-19. Across the whole study: Specimens from acute and convalescent COVID-19 originated in the United States, Italy and Spain. The cDNA or gDNA used as material had been derived from T cells, B-cell-depleted T cells, or PBMCs.

Specimen: peripheral blood. This TCR derives from a woman of 80 years or more with active or convalescent COVID-19.

CDR3 DNA: TGTGCCAGCTCACCACTAGCGGGGGTCCTTTACAATGAGCAGTTCTTC. As protein: CASSPLAGVLYNEQFF. This chain links TRBV18 with TRBJ2-1; 9 bases map to TRBD2. The CDR3 has 16 residues. CDR1 is KGHSH, CDR2 LQKENI, per germline. The ends lost 1 base at V and 4 bases at J; junction bases unmatched: 5.